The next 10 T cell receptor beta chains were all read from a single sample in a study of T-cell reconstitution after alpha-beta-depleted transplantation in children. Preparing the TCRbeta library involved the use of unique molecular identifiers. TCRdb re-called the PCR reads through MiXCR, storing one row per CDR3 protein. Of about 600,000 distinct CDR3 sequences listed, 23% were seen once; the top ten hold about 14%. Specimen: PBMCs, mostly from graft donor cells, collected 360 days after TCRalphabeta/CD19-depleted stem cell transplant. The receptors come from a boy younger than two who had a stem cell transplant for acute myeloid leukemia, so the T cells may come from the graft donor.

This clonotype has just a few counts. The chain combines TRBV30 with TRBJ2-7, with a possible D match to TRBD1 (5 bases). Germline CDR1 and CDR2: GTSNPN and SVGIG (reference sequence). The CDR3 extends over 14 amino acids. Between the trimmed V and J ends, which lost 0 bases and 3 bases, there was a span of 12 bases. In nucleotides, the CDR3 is TGTGCCTGGAGTGTCGTGGGTCAGGGCTACGAGCAGTACTTC. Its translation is CAWSVVGQGYEQYF.

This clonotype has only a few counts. CDR3: CSARRGNRGHDETQYF. CDR3 bases: TGCAGTGCGCGAAGGGGAAACAGGGGGCATGACGAGACCCAGTACTTC. The chain joins TRBV20-1 to TRBJ2-5; 9 positions agree with TRBD1. The V gene end was trimmed by 6 bases and the J gene end by 5 bases; junction bases not matched to a gene: 16. The CDR3 is 16 residues long. Germline V gene data show CDR1 as DFQATT and CDR2 as SNEGSKA (reference sequence).

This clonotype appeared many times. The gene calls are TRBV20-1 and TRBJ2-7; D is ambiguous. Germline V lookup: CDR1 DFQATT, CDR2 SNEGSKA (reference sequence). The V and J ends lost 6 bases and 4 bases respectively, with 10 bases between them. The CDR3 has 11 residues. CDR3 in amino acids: CSALVGYEQYF. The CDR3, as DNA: TGCAGTGCCTTAGTGGGGTACGAGCAGTACTTC.

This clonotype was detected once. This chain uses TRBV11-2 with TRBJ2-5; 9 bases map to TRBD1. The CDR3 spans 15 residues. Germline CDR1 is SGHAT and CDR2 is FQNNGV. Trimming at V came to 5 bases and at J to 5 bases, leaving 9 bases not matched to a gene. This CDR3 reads CASSTRTGEGETQYF. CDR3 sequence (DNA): TGTGCCAGCAGCACGCGGACAGGGGAAGGGGAGACCCAGTACTTC.

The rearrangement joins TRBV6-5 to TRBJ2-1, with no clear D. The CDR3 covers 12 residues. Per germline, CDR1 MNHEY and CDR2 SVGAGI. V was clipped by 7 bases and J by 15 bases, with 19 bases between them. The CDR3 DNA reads TGTGCCAGCACCGACGGGTCGGCGAATCCGTTCTTC. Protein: CASTDGSANPFF.

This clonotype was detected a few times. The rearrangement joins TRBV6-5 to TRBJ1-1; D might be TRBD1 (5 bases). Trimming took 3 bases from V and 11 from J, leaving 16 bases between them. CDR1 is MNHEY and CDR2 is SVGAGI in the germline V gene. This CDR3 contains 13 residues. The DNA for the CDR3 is TGTGCCAGCAGTTATTCCCGACGGGCAGGGGCTTTCTTT. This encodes CASSYSRRAGAFF.

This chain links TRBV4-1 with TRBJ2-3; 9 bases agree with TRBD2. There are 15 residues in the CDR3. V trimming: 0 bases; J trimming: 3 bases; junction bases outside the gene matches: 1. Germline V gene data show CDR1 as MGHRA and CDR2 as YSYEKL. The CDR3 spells CASSQDAGGTDTQYF. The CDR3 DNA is TGCGCCAGCAGCCAAGATGCGGGGGGGACAGATACGCAGTATTTT.

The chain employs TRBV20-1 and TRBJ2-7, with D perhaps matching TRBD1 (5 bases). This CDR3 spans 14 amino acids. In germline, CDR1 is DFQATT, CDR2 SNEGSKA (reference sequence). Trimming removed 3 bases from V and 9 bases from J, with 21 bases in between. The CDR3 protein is CSARSAGSRFGQYV. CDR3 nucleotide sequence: TGCAGTGCTAGGTCGGCAGGGTCCCGATTTGGGCAGTACGTC.

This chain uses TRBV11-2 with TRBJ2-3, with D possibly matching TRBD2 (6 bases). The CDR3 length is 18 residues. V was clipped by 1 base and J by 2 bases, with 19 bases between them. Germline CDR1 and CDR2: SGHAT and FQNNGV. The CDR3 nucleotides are TGTGCCAGCAGCTTAGTCGTTCAGGTAGCGGACTACACAGATACGCAGTATTTT. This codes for CASSLVVQVADYTDTQYF. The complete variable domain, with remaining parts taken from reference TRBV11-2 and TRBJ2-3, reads EAGVAQSPRYKIIEKRQSVAFWCNPISGHATLYWYQQILGQGPKLLIQFQNNGVVDDSQLPKDRFSAERLKGVDSTLKIQPAKLEDSAVYLCASSLVVQVADYTDTQYFGPGTRLTVL.

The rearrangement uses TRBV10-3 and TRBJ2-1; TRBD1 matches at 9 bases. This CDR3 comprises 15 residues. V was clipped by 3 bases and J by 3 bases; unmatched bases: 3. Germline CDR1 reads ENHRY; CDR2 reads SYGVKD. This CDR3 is CAISDRDRVYNEQFF. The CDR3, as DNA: TGTGCCATCAGTGATAGGGACAGGGTCTACAATGAGCAGTTCTTC.